Detailed here is one T cell receptor (beta chain). Its antigen is not identified. This sample stems from a study of T cell responses to AZD1222 COVID-19 vaccine. The CDR3 sequence is 17 residues long. Trimming removed 0 bases at V and 2 bases at J, with 14 bases between. CDR1 is WNHNN and CDR2 is SYGVQD in the germline V gene (reference sequence). Study findings and constraints: Repertoire sampling was restricted to post-peak T cell response timepoints. Once two AZD1222 doses were given, Spike-specific TCR breadth and depth went up.

TCRdb keeps only in-frame clones here, not all; method: immunoSEQ multiplex PCR. The sample has 100,000 to 150,000 clones; less than 95% are singletons. This material consisted of peripheral blood, taken on day 0 of MenACWY control vaccination. This receptor was identified in an adult in good health. V gene TRBV10-1 combines with J gene TRBJ2-1; possible D gene TRBD2, 7 bases. In DNA form, the CDR3 reads TGCGCCAGCAGTGAGTCTGTAGGGCGGGGGCCCTACAATGAGCAGTTCTTC. Its protein is CASSESVGRGPYNEQFF.